Listed below are T cell receptor beta chains from one sample, sequenced in a study of control samples from healthy donors and cancer patients. Generated by immunoSEQ multiplex PCR, the TCRdb table keeps only in-frame clones and is missing some. Of 400,000 to 450,000 clones listed, 80% to 95% are singletons. The specimen was PBMCs. Receptor source: a man aged 40-55 years with head and neck cancer. Each CDR3 is given with its conserved first and last residue. Fields, in order: D gene, clone size, V gene, J gene, CDR3 DNA, CDR3 protein. D genes are given only for firm matches. The size entry is marked missing in some rows and otherwise reads once, few, many or a size class.

>TRBD2|.|TRBV30|TRBJ2-1
TGTGCCTGGAAGGGACTAGCGTTATACAATGAGCAGTTCTTC
CAWKGLALYNEQFF
>.|.|TRBV30|TRBJ1-1
TGTGCCTGGGAAGGTGTCATCTCTTTGGGTGCTGAAGCTTTCTTT
CAWEGVISLGAEAFF
>.|once|TRBV5-6|TRBJ2-7
TGTGCCAGCACCTATCGGCCATATCCCTACGAGCAGTACTTC
CASTYRPYPYEQYF
>.|.|TRBV28|TRBJ1-5
TGTGCCAGCAGTTTACACGGGCAGTATCAGCCCCAGCATTTT
CASSLHGQYQPQHF
>.|.|TRBV4-3|TRBJ2-6
TGCGCCAGCAGCCCCCGACAGTTGGCTGGGGCCAACGTCCTGACTTTC
CASSPRQLAGANVLTF
>.|.|TRBV9|TRBJ2-5
TGTGCCAGCAGCGTAGGGCTGCAAGAGACCCAGTACTTC
CASSVGLQETQYF
>TRBD1|.|TRBV6-6|TRBJ1-2
TGTGCCAGCAGTGACGGGACAGTAGTTTATGGCTACACCTTC
CASSDGTVVYGYTF
>TRBD1|.|TRBV29-1|TRBJ2-7
TGCAGCGTTCAAAAAACCCTGGGCCCGACAGGGGGGGGATACGAGCAGTACTTC
CSVQKTLGPTGGGYEQYF
>.|.|TRBV5-1|TRBJ1-1
TGCGCCAGCAGCTTGGGAAGGGGCACTGAAGCTTTCTTT
CASSLGRGTEAFF
>TRBD1|.|TRBV19|TRBJ2-7
TGTGCCAGTAGTAGGACAGGGGGAGGCGACGAGCAGTACTTC
CASSRTGGGDEQYF
>.|.|TRBV2|TRBJ1-5
TGTGCCAGCAGGGTTGGGGGAAATCAGCCCCAGCATTTT
CASRVGGNQPQHF
>.|.|TRBV7-2|TRBJ2-2
TGTGCCAGCAGCTTAGGGCAAAACACCGGGGAGCTGTTTTTT
CASSLGQNTGELFF
>.|.|TRBV5-8|TRBJ1-3
TGTGCCAGCAGCTTGGGGGTCTCTGGAAACACCATATATTTT
CASSLGVSGNTIYF
>.|.|TRBV7-3|TRBJ2-3
TGTGCCAGCAGCTTTGGGTCAGACACAGATACGCAGTATTTT
CASSFGSDTDTQYF
>.|few|TRBV28|TRBJ2-3
TGTGCCAGCAGTTTACCCGGGACCGCAGATACGCAGTATTTT
CASSLPGTADTQYF
>.|.|TRBV9|TRBJ2-1
TGTGCCAGCAGCCCCTACGGGGGCGGCGATGAGCAGTTCTTC
CASSPYGGGDEQFF
>.|few|TRBV7-9|TRBJ2-2
TGTGCCAGCAGCAACACAGGGCCCAAGGGGTACACCGGGGAGCTGTTTTTT
CASSNTGPKGYTGELFF
>.|.|TRBV5-1|TRBJ2-3
TGCGCCAGCAGCTCCGGTGGGGTTAGCACAGATACGCAGTATTTT
CASSSGGVSTDTQYF
>.|.|TRBV19|TRBJ2-7
TGTGCCAGTAGTTCTTGGACAGTGAAATACGAGCAGTACTTC
CASSSWTVKYEQYF
>.|.|TRBV19|TRBJ2-2
TGTGCCAGTAGTAACCGGGGTAGGAGGAGCACCGGGGAGCTGTTTTTT
CASSNRGRRSTGELFF
>.|once|TRBV9|TRBJ2-3
TGTGCCAGCAGCCTCAATGGACTGGGAAGCACAGATACGCAGTATTTT
CASSLNGLGSTDTQYF
>TRBD1|.|TRBV6-2/TRBV6-3|TRBJ2-7
TGTGCCAGCAGTTGGGCAGGGGGCAAAAACTACGAGCAGTACTTC
CASSWAGGKNYEQYF
>.|.|TRBV6-5|TRBJ2-1
TGTGCCAGCAGTTACTTTCGAGGGAATGAGCAGTTCTTC
CASSYFRGNEQFF
>.|few|TRBV30|TRBJ2-1
TGTGCCTGGAGTGTGACCGGTGCTGAGCAGTTCTTC
CAWSVTGAEQFF
>.|.|TRBV9|TRBJ1-1
TGTGCCAGCAAAAAGGACGGGGCGGGAGCTGAAGCTTTCTTT
CASKKDGAGAEAFF
>.|.|TRBV18|TRBJ2-7
TGTGCCAGCTCACCACCGGGGAAGAAGACCTACGAGCAGTACTTC
CASSPPGKKTYEQYF
>.|.|TRBV27|TRBJ2-7
TGTGCCAGCAGTTTTAACGGATTATCCTACGAGCAGTACTTC
CASSFNGLSYEQYF
>.|.|TRBV9|TRBJ1-5
TGTGCCAGCAGCGTGGGCAGCAATCAGCCCCAGCATTTT
CASSVGSNQPQHF
>TRBD1|.|TRBV19|TRBJ2-7
TGTGCCAGTAGTACGCCGGGACAGGAGATGAAGGGTTACGAGCAGTACTTC
CASSTPGQEMKGYEQYF
>TRBD1|.|TRBV9|TRBJ2-4
TGTGCCAGCAGCGCCGACAGGGCTGGAGACATTCAGTACTTC
CASSADRAGDIQYF
>.|.|TRBV6-1|TRBJ2-1
TGTGCCAGCAGTGAAGAGGAGGGGAGGATCCCACAGTTCTTC
CASSEEEGRIPQFF
>.|.|TRBV6-5|TRBJ2-7
TGTGCCGGACGCAGCACCTACGAGCAGTACTTC
CAGRSTYEQYF
>.|.|TRBV15|TRBJ1-6
TGTGCCACCAGCGGGGGGACGCCCCGCGCCTATAATTCACCCCTCCACTTT
CATSGGTPRAYNSPLHF
>.|.|TRBV7-9|TRBJ2-5
TGTGCCAGCAGCCCTGTTACGGGCAGGGGAGAGACCCAGTACTTC
CASSPVTGRGETQYF
>.|.|TRBV28|TRBJ1-1
TGTGCCCTCGCTGCTGGGACGGATAACACTGAAGCTTTCTTT
CALAAGTDNTEAFF
>.|.|TRBV4-3|TRBJ1-6
TGCGCCAGCAGCCAAGATAAGTTGAGCTCCTATAATTCACCCCTCCACTTT
CASSQDKLSSYNSPLHF
>.|.|TRBV7-2|TRBJ2-3
TGTGCCAGCAGCTTAGTTCGTGGGAGTAGCACAGATACGCAGTATTTT
CASSLVRGSSTDTQYF
>.|once|TRBV7-3|TRBJ2-5
TGTGCCAGCAGCTGGAATTCCCAGTCCGCCCAGTACTTC
CASSWNSQSAQYF
>TRBD1|.|TRBV28|TRBJ1-1
TGTGCCAGCAGTTCCGGACAGGCTCGACACACTGAAGCTTTCTTT
CASSSGQARHTEAFF
>TRBD1|.|TRBV3-1/TRBV3-2|TRBJ1-5
TGTGCCAGCAGCCGGGACAGGGAGTTTGGACAGCCCCAGCATTTT
CASSRDREFGQPQHF
>.|.|TRBV13|TRBJ2-6
TGTGCCAGCAGCATTGGACGGGCCGCTGTCCTGACTTTC
CASSIGRAAVLTF
>.|.|TRBV5-6|TRBJ2-7
TGTGCCAGCAGCTTGGATCTTGCCGCCTACGAGCAGTACTTC
CASSLDLAAYEQYF
>.|.|TRBV9|TRBJ2-4
TGTGCCAGCAGCGTAGGGGGGTTTGACAAAAACATTCAGTACTTC
CASSVGGFDKNIQYF
>.|.|TRBV5-4|TRBJ2-7
TGTGCCAGCAGCTCTGTAGTCGGGGACTCCTACGAGCAGTACTTC
CASSSVVGDSYEQYF
>TRBD1|.|TRBV11-3|TRBJ2-2
TGTGCCAGCAGCCTCTTCGGGACAGAGAACACCGGGGAGCTGTTTTTT
CASSLFGTENTGELFF
>TRBD2|.|TRBV5-6|TRBJ2-7
TGTGCCAGCAGCCCCGCCGGGACTAGCGGGGGATACGAGCAGTACTTC
CASSPAGTSGGYEQYF
>.|.|TRBV7-9|TRBJ1-1
TGTGCCAGCAGCTCGGCGGGGTCCAACACTGAAGCTTTCTTT
CASSSAGSNTEAFF
>.|.|TRBV28|TRBJ2-1
TGTGCCAGCAGTTCAGCCATAGGGAATGAGCAGTTCTTC
CASSSAIGNEQFF
>.|.|TRBV28|TRBJ1-2
TGTGCCAGCAGTCGGCCCGACTTATATGGCTACACCTTC
CASSRPDLYGYTF
>.|.|TRBV19|TRBJ1-2
TGTGCCAGTAGTTCGCCGGGACACAACTATGGCTACACCTTC
CASSSPGHNYGYTF
>.|few|TRBV28|TRBJ1-5
TGTGCCAGCAGTGACCAACGAACAGGCTATAGCAATCAGCCCCAGCATTTT
CASSDQRTGYSNQPQHF
>TRBD1|.|TRBV14|TRBJ2-2
TGTGCCAGCAGCCAGCGACAGGGAGACACCGGGGAGCTGTTTTTT
CASSQRQGDTGELFF